This T cell receptor beta chain was found in a study of PD-1 blockade in classical Hodgkin lymphoma. Findings and limits, study-wide: Nivolumab initiated under 1 year post-ASCT led to patient exclusion. When set against healthy donors, newly diagnosed patients were reported to show lower baseline TCR diversity. It was among complete responders that baseline diversity resembled that of newly diagnosed patients. Diversity in CD4+ TCRs, unlike that measured in CD8+ TCRs, had risen significantly by C4D1.

A note on this clone: What it binds is not known.

Following autologous stem cell transplantation, relapse occurred in every patient, and exposure to brentuximab vedotin varied. The data were produced by immunoSEQ multiplex PCR, yet TCRdb's version contains in-frame clones alone and is incomplete. The sample lists about 36,000 clones, approximately 69% seen once, with around 14% in the top ten. CDR1 and CDR2 from the germline V gene are SEHNR and FQNEAQ (reference sequence). Trimming stripped 7 bases from V and 2 bases from J, with 15 bases between. This CDR3 is built from 15 residues. The V call is TRBV7-9, the J call TRBJ2-1; the D call may be TRBD1 or TRBD2 (6 bases each). The receptor was isolated from a human donor with classical Hodgkin lymphoma. The sequencing here drew on peripheral blood mononuclear cells (PBMCs), taken before the second cycle of nivolumab. This chain's CDR3 is CASIKGGKTYNEQFF. The CDR3 DNA reads as TGTGCCAGCATCAAGGGGGGTAAGACCTACAATGAGCAGTTCTTC.